The sequence of this T cell receptor beta chain was determined in a study of cytomegalovirus exposure and HLA in healthy donors. This clone has just a few counts. CDR3 length equals 14 residues. Germline V lookup: CDR1 LNHDA, CDR2 SQIVND (reference sequence). Trimming at V came to 10 bases and at J to 5 bases, leaving 11 bases not matched to a gene. Primers: 60 Vbeta forward and 13 Jbeta reverse. TCRdb keeps only in-frame clones here, not all; method: immunoSEQ multiplex PCR. This table holds around 85,000 clones, around 77% found once. The clonotype was recovered from a man aged 30 to 39 in good health and CMV-seronegative. The sample was PBMCs. The V call is TRBV19, the J call TRBJ1-1, with TRBD1 matching over 9 bases. The CDR3 region is CATHRGLLGTEAFF. CDR3 nucleotide sequence: TGTGCCACCCACAGGGGGCTCCTGGGGACTGAAGCTTTCTTT. Drawing the rest from reference TRBV19 and TRBJ1-1, the complete variable domain is DGGITQSPKYLFRKEGQNVTLSCEQNLNHDAMYWYRQDPGQGLRLIYYSQIVNDFQKGDIAEGYSVSREKKESFPLTVTSAQKNPTAFYLCATHRGLLGTEAFFGQGTRLTVV.